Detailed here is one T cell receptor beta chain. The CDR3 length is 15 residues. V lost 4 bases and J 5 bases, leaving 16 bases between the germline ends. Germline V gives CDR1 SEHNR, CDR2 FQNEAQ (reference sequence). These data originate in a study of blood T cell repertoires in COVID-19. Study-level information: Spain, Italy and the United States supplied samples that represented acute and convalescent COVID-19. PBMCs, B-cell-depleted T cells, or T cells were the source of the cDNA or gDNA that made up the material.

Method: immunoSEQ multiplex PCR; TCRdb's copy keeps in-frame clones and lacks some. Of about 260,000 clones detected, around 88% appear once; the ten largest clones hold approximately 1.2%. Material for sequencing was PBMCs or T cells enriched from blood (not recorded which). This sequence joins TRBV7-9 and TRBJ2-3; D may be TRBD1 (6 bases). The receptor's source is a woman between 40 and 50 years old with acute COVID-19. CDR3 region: CASSYRDTGEDTQYF. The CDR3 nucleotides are TGTGCCAGCAGCTATCGGGACACCGGGGAAGATACGCAGTATTTT.